The 3 T cell receptor beta chains below come from one sample, sequenced in a study of T cells after yellow fever vaccination (dated by TCRdb to between 2019 and 2020). Receptor amplification or capture employed 5' RACE. The sample was run on an Illumina HiSeq 2500. TCRdb reworked the public reads: Q25 trimming with fastp, MiXCR clone assembly, productive beta chains retained. For every CDR3 protein sequence, its rows merge into one entry that carries the most common genes and DNA. In this sample the table shows 250,000 or so distinct CDR3 sequences, 6.5% to 7.5% of which occur a single time. The top ten constitute 1% to 1.2% of the sample. The sample's treatment or condition label, in plain terms: live attenuated yellow fever vaccine strain. The sample was CD4+ T cells sorted from PBMCs, taken on the day of the yellow fever booster vaccination. These receptors all come from a man aged 25-45 years who received the YFV17D yellow fever vaccine.

V usage is TRBV5-1 and J usage is TRBJ2-2, with D uncertain. Germline V gene sequence: CDR1 SGHRS, CDR2 YFSETQ. The CDR3 is 13 residues long. V gave up 4 bases and J gave up 6 bases, with 10 bases separating them. In DNA, the CDR3 is TGCGCCAGCAGCAAGGAATTTGCCGGGGAGCTGTTTTTT. Protein sequence: CASSKEFAGELFF.

This clonotype showed up many times. The chain recombines TRBV11-2 with TRBJ1-6; D is undetermined. The CDR3 length is 13 residues. Trimming cost V 2 bases and J 9 bases, with 8 bases left between them. Germline V gene sequence: CDR1 SGHAT, CDR2 FQNNGV. The CDR3, as DNA: TGTGCCAGCAGCTTAAAAGGTGGTTCACCCCTCCACTTT. It specifies CASSLKGGSPLHF.

This clonotype was counted between two and nine times. This chain connects TRBV6-2 or TRBV6-3 to TRBJ2-7; 10 nucleotides agree with TRBD1. The germline CDR1 and CDR2 sequences are MNHEY and SVGEGT. V lost 0 bases, J lost 5 bases, and 13 bases stayed unmatched. CDR3 length: 18 amino acids. The CDR3 coding sequence is TGTGCCAGCAGTTACTCGCCTGACAGGGGGCGCGGGTTCAACGAGCAGTACTTC. It specifies CASSYSPDRGRGFNEQYF.